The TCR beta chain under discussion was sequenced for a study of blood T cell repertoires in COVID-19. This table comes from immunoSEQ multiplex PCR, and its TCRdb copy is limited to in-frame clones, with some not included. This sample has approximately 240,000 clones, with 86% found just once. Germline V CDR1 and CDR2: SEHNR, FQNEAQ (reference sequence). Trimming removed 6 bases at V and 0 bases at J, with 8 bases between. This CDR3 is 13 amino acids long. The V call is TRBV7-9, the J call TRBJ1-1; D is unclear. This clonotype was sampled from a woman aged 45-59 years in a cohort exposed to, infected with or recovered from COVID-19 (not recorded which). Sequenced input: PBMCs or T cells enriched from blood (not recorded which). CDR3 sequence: CASSPSVNTEAFF. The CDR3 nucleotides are TGTGCCAGCAGTCCCTCAGTGAACACTGAAGCTTTCTTT.